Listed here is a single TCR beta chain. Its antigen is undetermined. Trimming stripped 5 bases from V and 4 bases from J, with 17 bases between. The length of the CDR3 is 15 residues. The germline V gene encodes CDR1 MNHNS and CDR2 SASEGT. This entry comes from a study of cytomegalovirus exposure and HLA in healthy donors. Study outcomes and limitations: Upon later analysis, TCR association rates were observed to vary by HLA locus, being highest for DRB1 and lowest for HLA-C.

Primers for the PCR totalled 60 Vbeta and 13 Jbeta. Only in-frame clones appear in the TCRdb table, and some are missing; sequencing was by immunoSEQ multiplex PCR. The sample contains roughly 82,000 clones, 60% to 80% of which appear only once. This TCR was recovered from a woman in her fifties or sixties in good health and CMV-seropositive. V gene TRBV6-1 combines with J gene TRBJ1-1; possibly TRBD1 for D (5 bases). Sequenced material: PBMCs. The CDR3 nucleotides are TGTGCCAGCAGTTTGACAGCCGCCGTGGGCACTGAAGCTTTCTTT. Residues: CASSLTAAVGTEAFF.